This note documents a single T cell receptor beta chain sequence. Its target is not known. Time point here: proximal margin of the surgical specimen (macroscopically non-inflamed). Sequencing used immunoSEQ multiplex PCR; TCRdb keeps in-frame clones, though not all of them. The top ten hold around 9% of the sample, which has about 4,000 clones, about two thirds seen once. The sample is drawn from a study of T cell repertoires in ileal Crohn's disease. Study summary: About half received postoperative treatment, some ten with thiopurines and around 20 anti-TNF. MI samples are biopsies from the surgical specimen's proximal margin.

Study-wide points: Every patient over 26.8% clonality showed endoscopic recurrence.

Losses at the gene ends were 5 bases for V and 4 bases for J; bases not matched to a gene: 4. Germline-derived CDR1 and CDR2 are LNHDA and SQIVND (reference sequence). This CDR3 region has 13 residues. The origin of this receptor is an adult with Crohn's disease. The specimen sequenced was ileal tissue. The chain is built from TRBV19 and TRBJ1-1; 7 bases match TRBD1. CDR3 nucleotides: TGTGCCAGTAGTTTAAGGACAGGCACTGAAGCTTTCTTT. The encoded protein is CASSLRTGTEAFF. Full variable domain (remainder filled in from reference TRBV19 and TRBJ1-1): DGGITQSPKYLFRKEGQNVTLSCEQNLNHDAMYWYRQDPGQGLRLIYYSQIVNDFQKGDIAEGYSVSREKKESFPLTVTSAQKNPTAFYLCASSLRTGTEAFFGQGTRLTVV.